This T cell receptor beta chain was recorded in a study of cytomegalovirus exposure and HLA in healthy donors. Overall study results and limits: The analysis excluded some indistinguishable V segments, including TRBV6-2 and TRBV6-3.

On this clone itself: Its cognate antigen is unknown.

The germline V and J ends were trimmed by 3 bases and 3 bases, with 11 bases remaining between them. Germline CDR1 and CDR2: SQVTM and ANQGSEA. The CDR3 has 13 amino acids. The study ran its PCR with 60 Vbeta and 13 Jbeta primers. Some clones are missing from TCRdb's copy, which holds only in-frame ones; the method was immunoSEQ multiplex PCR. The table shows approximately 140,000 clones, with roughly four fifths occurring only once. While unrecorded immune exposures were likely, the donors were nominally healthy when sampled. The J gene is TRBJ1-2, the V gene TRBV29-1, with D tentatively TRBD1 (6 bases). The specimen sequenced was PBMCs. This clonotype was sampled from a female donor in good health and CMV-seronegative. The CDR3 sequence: CSVDRTDYYGYTF. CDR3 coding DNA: TGCAGCGTTGATCGGACAGATTACTATGGCTACACCTTC.